This T cell receptor (beta chain) was observed in a study of PD-1 blockade in classical Hodgkin lymphoma (dated by TCRdb to 2020 to 2022). Turning to the overall study: A peripheral blood immune signature of response to PD-1 blockade in classical Hodgkin lymphoma was defined using TCR beta sequencing and CyTOF.

A word on this clone: The antigen this receptor binds is unknown. No quality values exist for individual bases; no much larger clone is one base distant.

According to the study, the label for this sample's time point signals: newly diagnosed, previously untreated cHL patient sample. As a comparison group for the relapsed/refractory trial patients, PBMCs from patients with newly diagnosed, previously untreated classical Hodgkin lymphoma were sequenced. Peripheral blood was collected in 8 mL Vacutainer Cell Preparation Tubes, from which PBMCs were isolated by centrifugation and then cryopreserved. Inclusive of the bounding cysteine and phenylalanine, the CDR3 is 16 residues long. The CDR3 DNA has 48 bases and is translated from base 1. The germline V gene encodes CDR1 SGHDT and CDR2 YYEEEE. Ends trimmed: V by 0 bases, J by 3 bases; bases unmatched to a gene: 6. Beyond this particular receptor, the publication reports: Newly diagnosed patients were reported to have lower baseline TCR diversity than healthy donors, and relapsed/refractory patients were reported to have lower baseline TCR diversity still. The study was limited to a single clinical trial cohort, and causes of repertoire differences, possibly disease activity or prior therapy, remained undefined.

The Qiagen DNeasy kit was used to extract genomic DNA both from unsorted PBMCs and from the negatively selected CD4+ and CD8+ fractions. TCR beta CDR3 regions were amplified by immunoSEQ multiplex PCR using primers annealing to V and J segments. A synthetic immune receptor repertoire was used to minimize amplification bias, and any remaining bias was removed computationally after sequencing. As for the authors' bioinformatics: Repertoire diversity was quantified as the Shannon entropy index using custom Python scripts. Unsorted, CD4+ and CD8+ repertoires were analyzed separately, except for combined analyses in which CD4+ and CD8+ sequences were merged in silico. Imported from immuneACCESS, the table was reduced by TCRdb to in-frame sequences with V and J called. These copies leave out some clones; in studies compared against another copy, an unresolved V gene accounts for under half, and the cause of the remainder is not known. The D gene and trimming were derived from the DNA, and the V and J assignments and clone size from that table. The sample table records tens of thousands of clones; more than 85% of these occur just once. The ten largest clones add up to less than 3.5% of the sample.

The TCR sequence derives from a human donor with classical Hodgkin lymphoma. Sequencing input: peripheral blood mononuclear cells (PBMCs). The chain is encoded by TRBV5-6 joined to TRBJ2-1, with 7 middle bases fitting TRBD2. The CDR3 protein sequence reads: CASSLDIGRNYNEQFF. The DNA is as follows: TGTGCCAGCAGCTTGGACATCGGGAGGAACTACAATGAGCAGTTCTTC.